The 12 T cell receptor beta chains in this list originate from one sample, sequenced in a study of blood T cell repertoires in COVID-19 (dated by TCRdb to the early 2020s). To prepare the library, the immunoSEQ multiplex PCR assay was applied. TCRdb holds this immuneACCESS table with in-frame rearrangements only. Some clones are missing; in checked studies, unresolved V genes explain under half, and the rest has no known cause. In all, the sample holds approximately 130,000 clones, and 84% of those were seen once. The top ten clones comprise 13% of the sample. Sequenced input: peripheral blood. The source of these receptors is a human donor in a cohort sampled during active COVID-19.

The count of this clone is one. The rearrangement joins TRBV12-3 or TRBV12-4 to TRBJ2-7; no definite D call. This CDR3 comprises 13 residues. Trimming took off 4 bases at V and 3 bases at J, with 10 bases between the two ends. The CDR3 coding sequence is TGTGCCAGCAGTTCCCCCCGAGACTACGAGCAGTACTTC. Translation: CASSSPRDYEQYF.

The chain couples TRBV27 to TRBJ1-1; TRBD1 agrees at 10 bases. The CDR3 totals 13 residues. Germline CDR1 and CDR2: MNHEY and SMNVEV (reference sequence). V dropped 8 bases and J dropped 11; count of bases not matched to a gene: 11. CDR3 loop: CASDGGLDRGAFF. The CDR3 nucleotides read TGTGCCAGCGACGGCGGGTTGGACAGGGGGGCTTTCTTT.

This chain uses TRBV4-2 with TRBJ2-7; TRBD2 matches at 8 bases. The CDR3 consists of 16 residues. The junction had 10 bases not matched to a gene; V was cut back by 0 bases and J by 6 bases. Germline-derived CDR1 and CDR2 are LGHNA and YNFKEQ. The CDR3 protein is CASSQEGLRGVSEQYF. The CDR3 DNA reads as TGTGCCAGCAGCCAAGAGGGTTTGCGGGGGGTTAGCGAGCAGTACTTC.

The genes are TRBV5-6 and TRBJ1-6; TRBD1 agrees at 7 bases. The CDR3 sequence is 15 residues long. After removal of 3 bases from V and 3 bases from J, the junction contained 3 bases not matched to a gene. CDR1 and CDR2 from the germline V gene are SGHDT and YYEEEE. CDR3 residues: CASSSTGVYNSPLHF. The CDR3 nucleotides are TGTGCCAGCAGCTCCACAGGGGTCTATAATTCACCCCTCCACTTT.

The table lists this clone with a count of one. The chain is built from TRBV20-1 and TRBJ2-7; 7 bases are a match to TRBD2. Germline CDR1 is DFQATT and CDR2 is SNEGSKA (reference sequence). The junction had 5 bases not matched to a gene; V was cut back by 3 bases and J by 0 bases. CDR3 size: 14 residues. Here the CDR3 reads CSASSGRSSYEQYF. CDR3 nucleotides: TGCAGTGCTAGTTCCGGGAGGAGCTCCTACGAGCAGTACTTC.

The genes are TRBV4-1 and TRBJ1-1, with D possibly matching TRBD1 (5 bases). Per the germline V gene, CDR1 is MGHRA and CDR2 is YSYEKL. Trimming cost V 1 base and J 10 bases, with 16 bases left between them. This CDR3 has 14 residues. The CDR3 nucleotides read TGCGCCAGCAGCCAAGGCGGGACCCCTATTCGAGCTTTCTTT. This translates into CASSQGGTPIRAFF.

The chain links TRBV6-4 to TRBJ1-6, with unresolved D. The CDR3 loop spans 14 amino acids. CDR1 is MRHNA and CDR2 is SNTAGT in the germline V gene. Trimming shortened V by 4 bases and J by 5 bases, and 9 bases separated the two germline ends. CDR3 sequence (DNA): TGTGCCAGCAGTGGGAGAGAGGATAATTCACCCCTCCACTTT. Its translation is CASSGREDNSPLHF.

The J gene is TRBJ1-1, the V gene TRBV28; no reliable D call. The length of the CDR3 is 13 residues. Trimming pared 3 bases from V and 1 base from J, leaving 6 bases between. The germline V gene encodes CDR1 MDHEN and CDR2 SYDVKM. DNA of the CDR3: TGTGCCAGCAGTTTGGGAGAGAACACTGAAGCTTTCTTT. Its translation is CASSLGENTEAFF.

This clone occurred a few times. The chain joins TRBV3-1 (or the pseudogene TRBV3-2) to TRBJ1-6, with 7 positions matching TRBD1. Trimming cost V 3 bases and J 9 bases; bases outside gene matches: 8. CDR1 and CDR2 from the germline V gene are LGHDT and YNNKEL (reference sequence). This CDR3 spans 15 amino acids. The CDR3 sequence is CASSHGTVSRSPLHF. In DNA form, the CDR3 reads TGTGCCAGCAGCCACGGGACAGTGTCTCGTTCACCCCTCCACTTT.

The chain joins TRBV19 to TRBJ1-1, with D perhaps TRBD1 (5 bases). V shed 3 bases and J shed 6 bases, with 17 bases lying between them. The CDR3 is 15 amino acids. CDR1 is LNHDA and CDR2 is SQIVND in the germline V gene (reference sequence). DNA for the CDR3: TGTGCCAGTAGTATGGGGGGGTCTCGTTGGGCTGAAGCTTTCTTT. The encoded protein is CASSMGGSRWAEAFF.

The V and J genes are TRBV2 and TRBJ2-2; 8 nucleotides agree with TRBD1. The CDR3 sequence is 14 residues long. V shed 9 bases and J 3 bases; nucleotides not matched to a gene: 6. The germline gives CDR1 SNHLY, CDR2 FYNNEI. This chain's CDR3 is CARTGDRYTGELFF. CDR3 nucleotides: TGTGCCAGGACAGGGGATAGGTACACCGGGGAGCTGTTTTTT.

The chain recombines TRBV10-1 with TRBJ1-4, with 9 bases aligning to TRBD1. The V gene end was trimmed by 0 bases and the J gene end by 8 bases; junction bases not matched to a gene: 4. The CDR3 has 15 amino acids. CDR1 is WNHNN, CDR2 SYGVQD, per germline (reference sequence). The CDR3 sequence is CASSESGQGDEKLFF. DNA of the CDR3: TGCGCCAGCAGTGAGTCGGGACAGGGCGACGAAAAACTGTTTTTT.